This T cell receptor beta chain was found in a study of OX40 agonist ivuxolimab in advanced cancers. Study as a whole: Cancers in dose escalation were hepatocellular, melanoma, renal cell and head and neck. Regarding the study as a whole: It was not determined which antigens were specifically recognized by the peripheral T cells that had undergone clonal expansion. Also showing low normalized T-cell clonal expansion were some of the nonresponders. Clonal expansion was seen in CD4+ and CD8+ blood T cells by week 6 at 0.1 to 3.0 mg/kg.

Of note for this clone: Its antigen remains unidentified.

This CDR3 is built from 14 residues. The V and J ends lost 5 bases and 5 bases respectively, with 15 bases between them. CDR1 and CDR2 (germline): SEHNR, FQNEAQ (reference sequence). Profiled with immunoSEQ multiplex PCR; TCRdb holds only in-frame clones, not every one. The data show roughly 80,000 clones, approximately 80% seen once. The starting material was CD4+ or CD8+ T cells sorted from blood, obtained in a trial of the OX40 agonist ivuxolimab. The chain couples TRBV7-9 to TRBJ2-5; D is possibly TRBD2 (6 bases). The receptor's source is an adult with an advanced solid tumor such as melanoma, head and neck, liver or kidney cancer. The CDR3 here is CASSHWGVTETQYF. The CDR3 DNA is TGTGCCAGCAGCCATTGGGGGGTGACGGAGACCCAGTACTTC.